The rows below give T cell receptor beta chains drawn from one sample of a study of lung T cells in sarcoidosis with Löfgren's syndrome. TCRdb used MiXCR to reprocess the reads, holding one entry per CDR3 protein. The sample carries about 21,000 distinct CDR3 sequences, about a fifth recorded once. The sample was CD4+ T cells from PBMCs. These receptors originate from a human donor with sarcoidosis (Löfgren's syndrome or another form), or a control subject (not recorded which). Each CDR3 is given with its conserved first and last residue. The order of the fields is J gene, CDR3 length, V gene, D gene, clone size, CDR3 protein, CDR3 DNA. A D gene is named only where the DNA matches it firmly. Only part of the rows carry a size: once, few, many, or a class if the clone is expanded.

TRBJ2-5 13 TRBV5-4 NA NA CASSFGLQGTQYF TGTGCCAGCAGTTTCGGGTTACAAGGGACCCAGTACTTC
TRBJ2-7 16 TRBV27 TRBD1 many CASSFRKGAVAYEQYF TGTGCCAGCAGTTTCCGGAAGGGGGCGGTAGCCTACGAGCAGTACTTC
TRBJ2-3 11 TRBV6-1 NA medium-sized CASWKPDTQYF TGTGCCAGTTGGAAGCCAGATACGCAGTATTTT
TRBJ2-2 16 TRBV28 NA many CASRLSGMGNTGELFF TGTGCCAGCAGGCTATCAGGGATGGGAAACACCGGGGAGCTGTTTTTT
TRBJ2-5 14 TRBV27 NA medium-sized CASSTTRPSETQYF TGTGCCAGCAGTACCACTAGGCCCAGTGAGACCCAGTACTTC
TRBJ2-3 13 TRBV5-4 NA NA CASSLGPTDTQYF TGTGCCAGCAGCCTCGGACCCACAGATACGCAGTATTTT
TRBJ2-7 13 TRBV6-6 NA medium-sized CASSYGAAYEQYF TGTGCCAGCAGTTACGGGGCAGCCTACGAGCAGTACTTC
TRBJ2-3 17 TRBV18 NA many CASSRPAGQGSTDTQYF TGTGCCAGCTCACGCCCCGCCGGGCAGGGGAGCACAGATACGCAGTATTTT
TRBJ2-1 15 TRBV6-2/TRBV6-3 NA NA CAISPPGGSYNEQFF TGTGCCATCAGCCCCCCTGGGGGGTCTTACAATGAGCAGTTCTTC
TRBJ1-5 15 TRBV20-1 TRBD1 medium-sized CSALPPGQGSGPQHF TGCAGTGCCCTCCCCCCAGGACAGGGATCTGGGCCCCAGCATTTT
TRBJ1-5 16 TRBV28 NA medium-sized CASSSAGVLGNQPQHF TGTGCCAGCAGTTCAGCAGGGGTATTGGGGAATCAGCCCCAGCATTTT
TRBJ2-3 16 TRBV5-4 NA many CASSYRQRTGTDTQYF TGTGCCAGCAGCTATAGACAGAGAACTGGCACAGATACGCAGTATTTT
TRBJ2-3 15 TRBV2 NA many CASSEASRGTDTQYF TGTGCCAGCAGTGAGGCTAGCCGAGGCACAGATACGCAGTATTTT
TRBJ2-1 14 TRBV4-2 NA many CASSQGGSFNEQFF TGTGCCAGCAGCCAAGGAGGATCGTTCAATGAGCAGTTCTTC
TRBJ1-1 16 TRBV6-2/TRBV6-3 NA medium-sized CASSYSVRSMNTEAFF TGTGCCAGCAGTTACTCGGTCAGAAGTATGAACACTGAAGCTTTCTTT
TRBJ2-7 15 TRBV27 NA medium-sized CASSHQSDTSYEQYF TGTGCCAGCAGTCACCAATCGGACACTTCCTACGAGCAGTACTTC
TRBJ1-1 13 TRBV7-2 NA many CASSLRVGTEAFF TGTGCCAGCAGCTTAAGGGTCGGCACTGAAGCTTTCTTT
TRBJ1-6 15 TRBV7-2 NA many CASSLSRVPNSPLHF TGTGCCAGCAGCTTATCCAGGGTACCTAATTCACCCCTCCACTTT
TRBJ2-3 16 TRBV6-6 NA many CASSYSMFSGTDTQYF TGTGCCAGCAGTTACTCGATGTTTAGCGGCACAGATACGCAGTATTTT
TRBJ2-3 15 TRBV3-1 NA many CASSQDPGGTDTQYF TGTGCCAGCAGCCAAGACCCAGGGGGCACAGATACGCAGTATTTT
TRBJ1-3 14 TRBV6-1 TRBD1 many CASSSDRGGNTIYF TGTGCCAGCAGCTCAGACAGGGGCGGAAACACCATATATTTT
TRBJ2-3 15 TRBV27 TRBD1 medium-sized CASTLKGAATDTQYF TGTGCCAGCACCCTTAAGGGGGCAGCCACAGATACGCAGTATTTT
TRBJ2-5 12 TRBV29-1 NA many CSVEEQRETQYF TGCAGCGTTGAAGAGCAGAGAGAGACCCAGTACTTC
TRBJ2-3 18 TRBV28 TRBD1 many CASIMTQPGQGSTDTQYF TGTGCCAGCATCATGACTCAACCGGGACAGGGGAGCACAGATACGCAGTATTTT
TRBJ2-7 16 TRBV6-2/TRBV6-3 TRBD1 medium-sized CASSYSRDSSPYEQYF TGTGCCAGCAGTTACAGTCGGGACAGCAGCCCCTACGAGCAGTACTTC
TRBJ1-1 14 TRBV12-3/TRBV12-4 NA few CASSLRAPNTEAFF TGTGCCAGCAGCTTGAGGGCTCCGAACACTGAAGCTTTCTTT
TRBJ2-5 14 TRBV7-8 TRBD2 many CASSLVRTSEWQYF TGTGCCAGCAGCTTAGTTCGGACTAGCGAATGGCAGTACTTC
TRBJ1-3 16 TRBV28 NA many CASSLLVKSSGNTIYF TGTGCCAGCAGTTTACTTGTAAAGAGCTCTGGAAACACCATATATTTT
TRBJ1-6 14 TRBV27 NA medium-sized CASSYSSYNSPLHF TGTGCCAGCAGTTATAGCTCCTATAATTCACCCCTCCACTTT
TRBJ1-1 13 TRBV24-1 NA NA CATSGDRSTEAFF TGTGCCACCAGTGGGGATCGGAGCACTGAAGCTTTCTTT
TRBJ2-3 14 TRBV29-1 NA NA CSVGVKGGRDTQYF TGCAGCGTTGGGGTGAAGGGAGGAAGAGATACGCAGTATTTT
TRBJ2-3 15 TRBV30 TRBD1 NA CAWSPGQGAGDTQYF TGTGCCTGGAGTCCGGGACAGGGGGCCGGGGATACGCAGTATTTT
TRBJ1-1 13 TRBV6-1 NA medium-sized CASIQGENTEAFF TGTGCCAGCATTCAGGGAGAGAACACTGAAGCTTTCTTT
TRBJ1-1 15 TRBV12-3/TRBV12-4 NA many CASSPHRTVNTEAFF TGTGCCAGCAGTCCCCACCGGACAGTGAACACTGAAGCTTTCTTT
TRBJ2-5 14 TRBV5-6 NA NA CASSLLRGQETQYF TGTGCCAGCAGCTTACTCCGGGGCCAAGAGACCCAGTACTTC
TRBJ1-5 14 TRBV20-1 NA many CSANDRDSNQPQHF TGCAGTGCTAACGACCGAGATAGCAATCAGCCCCAGCATTTT
TRBJ2-3 13 TRBV11-3 NA many CASSLGEPDTQYF TGTGCCAGCAGCCTAGGGGAGCCAGATACGCAGTATTTT
TRBJ2-5 15 TRBV7-2 TRBD2 medium-sized CASSFYTSGGETQYF TGTGCCAGCAGTTTTTACACTAGCGGGGGAGAGACCCAGTACTTC
TRBJ1-1 11 TRBV3-1 NA NA CASSQVGEAFF TGTGCCAGCAGCCAAGTGGGCGAAGCTTTCTTT
TRBJ1-2 13 TRBV20-1 TRBD1 medium-sized CSARGQGMGGYTF TGCAGTGCTAGAGGACAGGGGATGGGTGGCTACACCTTC
TRBJ1-1 14 TRBV14 NA many CASSQIDRNTEAFF TGTGCCAGCAGCCAAATCGACAGGAACACTGAAGCTTTCTTT
TRBJ2-3 15 TRBV7-2 TRBD1 many CASSISADRADTQYF TGTGCCAGCAGCATCAGCGCGGACAGGGCAGATACGCAGTATTTT